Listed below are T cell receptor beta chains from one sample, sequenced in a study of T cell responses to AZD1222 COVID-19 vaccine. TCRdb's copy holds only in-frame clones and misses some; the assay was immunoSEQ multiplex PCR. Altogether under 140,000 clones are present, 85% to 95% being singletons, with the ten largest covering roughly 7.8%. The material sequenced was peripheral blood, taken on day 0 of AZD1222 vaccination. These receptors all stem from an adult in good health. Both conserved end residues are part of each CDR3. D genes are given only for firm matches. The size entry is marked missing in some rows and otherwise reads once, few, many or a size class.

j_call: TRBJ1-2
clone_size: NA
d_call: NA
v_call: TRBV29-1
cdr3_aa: CSVQTDYGYTF
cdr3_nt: TGCAGCGTCCAGACGGACTATGGCTACACCTTC

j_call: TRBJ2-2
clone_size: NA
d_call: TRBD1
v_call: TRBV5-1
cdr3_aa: CASSLAGQGAGTGELFF
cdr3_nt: TGCGCCAGCAGCTTGGCGGGACAGGGGGCTGGCACCGGGGAGCTGTTTTTT

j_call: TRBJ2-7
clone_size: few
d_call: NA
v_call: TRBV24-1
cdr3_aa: CATSDMGREQYF
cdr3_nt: TGTGCCACCAGTGATATGGGGCGCGAGCAGTACTTC

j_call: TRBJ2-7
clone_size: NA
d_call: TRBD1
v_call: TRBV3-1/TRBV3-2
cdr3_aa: CASSPRQGSNEQYF
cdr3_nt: TGTGCCAGCAGCCCTCGACAGGGGAGCAACGAGCAGTACTTC

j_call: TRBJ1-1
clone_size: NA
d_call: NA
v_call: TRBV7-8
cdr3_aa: CASSLASADPGTEAFF
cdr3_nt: TGTGCCAGCAGCTTAGCGTCCGCCGACCCGGGAACTGAAGCTTTCTTT

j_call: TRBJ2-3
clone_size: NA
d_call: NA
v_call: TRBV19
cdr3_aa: CASSPRDQYIQYF
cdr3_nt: TGTGCCAGTAGTCCCAGGGACCAATACATTCAGTATTTT

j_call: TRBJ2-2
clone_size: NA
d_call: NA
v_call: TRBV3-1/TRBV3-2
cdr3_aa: CASSPQNTGELFF
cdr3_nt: TGTGCCAGCAGCCCGCAGAACACCGGGGAGCTGTTTTTT

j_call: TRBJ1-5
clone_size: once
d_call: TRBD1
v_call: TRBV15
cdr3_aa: CATSRAGGDQPQHF
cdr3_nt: TGTGCCACCAGCAGAGCAGGGGGCGATCAGCCCCAGCATTTT

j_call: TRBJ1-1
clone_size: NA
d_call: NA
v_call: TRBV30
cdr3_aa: CAWRDLTEAFF
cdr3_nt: TGTGCCTGGAGAGACCTCACTGAAGCTTTCTTT

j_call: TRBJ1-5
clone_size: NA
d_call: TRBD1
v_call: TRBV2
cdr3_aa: CASSARDSYNQPQHF
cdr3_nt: TGTGCCAGCAGTGCAAGGGACAGCTACAATCAGCCCCAGCATTTT

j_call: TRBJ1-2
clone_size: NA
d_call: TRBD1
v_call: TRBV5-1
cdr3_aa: CASSHGQGNYGYTF
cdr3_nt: TGCGCCAGCAGCCATGGACAGGGTAACTATGGCTACACCTTC

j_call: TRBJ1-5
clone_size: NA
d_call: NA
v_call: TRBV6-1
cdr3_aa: CASSEVRNQPQHF
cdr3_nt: TGTGCCAGCAGTGAAGTTAGGAATCAGCCCCAGCATTTT

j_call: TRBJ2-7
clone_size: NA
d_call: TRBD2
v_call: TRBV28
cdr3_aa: CASSLWETSKNEQYF
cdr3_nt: TGTGCCAGCAGTTTATGGGAGACTAGCAAGAACGAGCAGTACTTC

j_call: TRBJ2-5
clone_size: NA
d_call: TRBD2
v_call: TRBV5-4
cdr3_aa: CASSLGGTSRETQYF
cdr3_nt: TGTGCCAGCAGCTTGGGCGGGACTAGCCGGGAGACCCAGTACTTC

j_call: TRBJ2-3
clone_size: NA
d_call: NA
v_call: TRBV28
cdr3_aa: CASSLSGTSTDTQYF
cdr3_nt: TGTGCCAGCAGTTTGTCGGGGACTAGCACAGATACGCAGTATTTT

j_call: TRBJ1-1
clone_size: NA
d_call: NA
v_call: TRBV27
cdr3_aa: CATTRQGGTEAFF
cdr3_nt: TGTGCCACCACGAGGCAGGGCGGAACTGAAGCTTTCTTT

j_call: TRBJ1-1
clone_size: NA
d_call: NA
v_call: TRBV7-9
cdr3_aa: CASSPPRDTEAFF
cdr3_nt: TGTGCCAGCAGCCCTCCAAGGGACACTGAAGCTTTCTTT

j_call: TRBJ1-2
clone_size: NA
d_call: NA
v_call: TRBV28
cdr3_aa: CASSSLGASYGYTF
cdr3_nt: TGTGCCAGCAGTTCTCTGGGGGCGAGTTATGGCTACACCTTC

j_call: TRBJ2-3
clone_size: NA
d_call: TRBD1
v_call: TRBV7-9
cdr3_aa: CASSEGAVASTDTQYF
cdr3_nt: TGTGCCAGCAGTGAGGGGGCAGTAGCTAGCACAGATACGCAGTATTTT

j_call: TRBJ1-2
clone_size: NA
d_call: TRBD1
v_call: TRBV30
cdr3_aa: CAWRTGVIGGYTF
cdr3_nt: TGTGCCTGGAGGACAGGGGTCATTGGAGGCTACACCTTC

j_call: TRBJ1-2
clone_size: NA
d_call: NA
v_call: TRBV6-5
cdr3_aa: CASEWVDPWSYTF
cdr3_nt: TGTGCCAGCGAGTGGGTAGACCCTTGGAGCTACACCTTC

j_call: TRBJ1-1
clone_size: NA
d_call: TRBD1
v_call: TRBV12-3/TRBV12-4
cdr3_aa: CASSGRTGSEAFF
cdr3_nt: TGTGCCAGCAGTGGGAGGACAGGGTCGGAGGCTTTCTTT

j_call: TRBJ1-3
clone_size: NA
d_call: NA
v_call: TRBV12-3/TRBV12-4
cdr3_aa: CASSLAWGNTIYF
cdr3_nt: TGTGCCAGCAGTCTCGCCTGGGGAAACACCATATATTTT

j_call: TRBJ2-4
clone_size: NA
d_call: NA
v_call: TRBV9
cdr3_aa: CASSSLGDWLAKNIQYF
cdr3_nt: TGTGCCAGCAGCTCTCTCGGGGACTGGCTAGCCAAAAACATTCAGTACTTC

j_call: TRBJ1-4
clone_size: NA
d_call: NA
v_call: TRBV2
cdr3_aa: CASSEAGRSNEKLFF
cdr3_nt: TGTGCCAGCAGTGAAGCTGGCAGATCGAATGAAAAACTGTTTTTT

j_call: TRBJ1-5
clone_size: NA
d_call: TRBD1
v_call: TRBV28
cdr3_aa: CASSPGTDNQPQHF
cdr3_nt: TGTGCCAGCAGTCCTGGGACAGACAATCAGCCCCAGCATTTT

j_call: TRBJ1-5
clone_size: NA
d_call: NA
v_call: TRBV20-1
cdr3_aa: CSASSGDQPQHF
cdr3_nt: TGCAGTGCTAGTTCAGGGGATCAGCCCCAGCATTTT

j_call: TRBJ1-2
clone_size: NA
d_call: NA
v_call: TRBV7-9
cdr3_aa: CASSAGDTYGYTF
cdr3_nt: TGTGCCAGCAGCGCCGGGGATACCTATGGCTACACCTTC

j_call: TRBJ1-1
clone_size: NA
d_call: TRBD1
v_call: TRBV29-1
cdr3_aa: CSVGHRGLTVATEAFF
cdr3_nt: TGCAGCGTTGGGCACAGGGGGCTGACGGTAGCAACTGAAGCTTTCTTT

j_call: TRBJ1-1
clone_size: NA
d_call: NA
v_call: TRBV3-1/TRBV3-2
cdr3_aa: CASTQQGGNTEAFF
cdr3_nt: TGTGCCAGCACCCAACAGGGAGGAAACACTGAAGCTTTCTTT

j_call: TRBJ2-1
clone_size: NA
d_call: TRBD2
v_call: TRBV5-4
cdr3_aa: CASSLLAGGYNEQFF
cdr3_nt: TGTGCCAGCAGCTTGCTAGCGGGGGGGTACAATGAGCAGTTCTTC

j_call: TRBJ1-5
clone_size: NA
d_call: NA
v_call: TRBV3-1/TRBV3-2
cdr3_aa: CASSQVKGGQPQHF
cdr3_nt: TGTGCCAGCAGCCAAGTGAAGGGGGGACAGCCCCAGCATTTT

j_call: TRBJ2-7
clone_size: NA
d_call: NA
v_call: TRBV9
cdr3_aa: CASSPSGFVYEQYF
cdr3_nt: TGTGCCAGCAGCCCCTCAGGGTTTGTCTACGAGCAGTACTTC

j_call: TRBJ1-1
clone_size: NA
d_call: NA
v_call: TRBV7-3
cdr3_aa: CASSLGRGGSRNTEAFF
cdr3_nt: TGTGCCAGCAGCTTAGGCCGGGGAGGCAGCAGGAACACTGAAGCTTTCTTT

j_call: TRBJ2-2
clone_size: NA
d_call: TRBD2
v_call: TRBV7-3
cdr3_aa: CASSPSGGSNTGELFF
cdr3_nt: TGTGCCAGCAGCCCTAGCGGGGGATCGAACACCGGGGAGCTGTTTTTT

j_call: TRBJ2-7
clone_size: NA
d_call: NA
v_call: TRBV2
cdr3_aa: CASSGQLSYEQYF
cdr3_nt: TGTGCCAGCAGTGGTCAACTGAGCTACGAGCAGTACTTC

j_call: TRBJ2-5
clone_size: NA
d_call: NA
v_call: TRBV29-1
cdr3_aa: CSVEGETSFGETQYF
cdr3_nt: TGCAGCGTTGAAGGGGAGACTAGTTTTGGAGAGACCCAGTACTTC

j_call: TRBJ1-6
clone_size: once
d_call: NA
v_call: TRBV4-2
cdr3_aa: CASSQDRGSPLHF
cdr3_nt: TGTGCCAGCAGCCAAGACAGGGGTTCACCCCTCCACTTT

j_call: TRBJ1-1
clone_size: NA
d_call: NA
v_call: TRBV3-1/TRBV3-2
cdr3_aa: CASSQAMGRNTEAFF
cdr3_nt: TGTGCCAGCAGCCAAGCCATGGGGAGGAACACTGAAGCTTTCTTT

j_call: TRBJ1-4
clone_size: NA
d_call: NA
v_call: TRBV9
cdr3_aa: CASSVGGAENEKLFF
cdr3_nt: TGTGCCAGCAGCGTTGGGGGGGCGGAAAATGAAAAACTGTTTTTT

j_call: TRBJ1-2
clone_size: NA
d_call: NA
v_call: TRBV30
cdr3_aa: CAFLEGYYGYTF
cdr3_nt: TGTGCCTTCTTGGAGGGGTACTATGGCTACACCTTC